A single sample gave rise to the 3 T cell receptor beta chains below, sequenced in a study of response to subunit inactivated influenza vaccine. TCRdb itself ran the RT-PCR reads through MiXCR, one entry per CDR3 protein. The sample records 500,000 to 600,000 distinct CDR3 sequences, 11% being singletons. Another study also made use of these data, one on T cells expressing NK-cell markers. That source reports: Making the TCR beta cDNA relied on 5'RACE template switching with UMIs.

This specimen consisted of PBMCs from blood, obtained on the day of vaccination. These TCRs come from a man aged 50-60 years who received an inactivated influenza vaccine.

J is TRBJ2-1 and V is TRBV20-1, with 9 positions matching TRBD2. CDR1 is DFQATT, CDR2 SNEGSKA, per germline (reference sequence). J lost 8 bases, V lost 0 bases, and 14 bases had no gene match. There are 17 residues in the CDR3. DNA for the CDR3: TGCAGTGCTAGAGATCTCTATCGAGCGGGGGGCACCGATGAGCAGTTCTTC. Its protein product is CSARDLYRAGGTDEQFF.

To note about this clonotype: An end of the junction differs from the germline gene, which may be a read error. The genes are TRBV3-1 and TRBJ2-2, with D possibly being TRBD1 (8 bases). Germline values: CDR1 LGHDT, CDR2 YNNKEL (reference sequence). The CDR3 is 14 residues long. As DNA, the CDR3 is TGTGCCAGCAGCCTGACAGGGGCGGCGGGGGAGCTGTATTTT. Translation: CASSLTGAAGELYF.

The chain employs TRBV29-1 and TRBJ2-7; D is uncertain. This CDR3 contains 13 residues. V lost 6 bases, J lost 2 bases, and 14 bases lay in between. The germline V gene encodes CDR1 SQVTM and CDR2 ANQGSEA. CDR3 loop: CSVDEKGTYEQYF. The CDR3 coding sequence is TGCAGCGTGGATGAAAAGGGCACCTACGAGCAGTACTTC.